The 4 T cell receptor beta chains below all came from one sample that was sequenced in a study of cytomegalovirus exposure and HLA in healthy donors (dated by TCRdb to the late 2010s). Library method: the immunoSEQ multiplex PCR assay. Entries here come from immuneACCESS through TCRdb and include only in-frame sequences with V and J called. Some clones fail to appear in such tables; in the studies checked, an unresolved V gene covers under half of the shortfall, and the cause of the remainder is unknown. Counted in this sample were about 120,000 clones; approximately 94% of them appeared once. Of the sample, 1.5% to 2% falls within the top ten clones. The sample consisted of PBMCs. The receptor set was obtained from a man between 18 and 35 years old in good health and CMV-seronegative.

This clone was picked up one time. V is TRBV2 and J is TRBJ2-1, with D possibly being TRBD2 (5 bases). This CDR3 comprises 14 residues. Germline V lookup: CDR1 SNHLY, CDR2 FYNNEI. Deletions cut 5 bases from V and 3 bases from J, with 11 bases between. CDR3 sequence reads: CASSWRVDYNEQFF. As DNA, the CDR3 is TGTGCCAGCAGTTGGCGGGTGGACTACAATGAGCAGTTCTTC.

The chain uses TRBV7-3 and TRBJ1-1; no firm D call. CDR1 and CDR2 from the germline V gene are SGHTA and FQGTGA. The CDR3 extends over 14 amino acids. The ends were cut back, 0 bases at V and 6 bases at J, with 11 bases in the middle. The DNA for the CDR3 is TGTGCCAGCAGCTTAACCCCGATAGTGGCTGAAGCTTTCTTT. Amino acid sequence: CASSLTPIVAEAFF.

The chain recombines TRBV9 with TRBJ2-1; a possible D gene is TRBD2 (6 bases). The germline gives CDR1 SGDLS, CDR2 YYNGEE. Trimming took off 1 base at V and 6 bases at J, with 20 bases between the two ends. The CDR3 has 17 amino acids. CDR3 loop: CASSVNRDFNYPNEQFF. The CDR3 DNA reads TGTGCCAGCAGCGTAAACCGGGACTTCAACTACCCCAATGAGCAGTTCTTC.

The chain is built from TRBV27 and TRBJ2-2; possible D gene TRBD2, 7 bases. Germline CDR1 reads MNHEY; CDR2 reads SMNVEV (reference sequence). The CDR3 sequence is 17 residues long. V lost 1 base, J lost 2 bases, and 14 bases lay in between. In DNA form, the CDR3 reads TGTGCCAGCAGTTTATGGGAGGGGGGACCCAACACCGGGGAGCTGTTTTTT. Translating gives CASSLWEGGPNTGELFF.